Following are 14 T cell receptor beta chains from one sample sequenced in a study of a mutant IDH1 vaccine in newly diagnosed glioma. The table came from immunoSEQ multiplex PCR; TCRdb's copy has only in-frame clones and leaves some out. The data show over 35,000 clones, roughly 80% seen once. The antigens these receptors bind are not known. Time point described: week 23, last vaccination. With topical imiquimod, each dose of the vaccine consisted of 300 ug of mutant IDH1 20-mer peptide. The sequencing here drew on PBMCs, taken from a glioma patient whose treatment included an IDH1 peptide vaccine. Receptors were obtained from a woman under 30 with glioma. Some clones in this sample may be carry-over from other donors' samples.

DNA of the CDR3: TGTGCCAGCATTCTGACAGGTTATAGCAATCAGCCCCAGCATTTT. Amino acid sequence: CASILTGYSNQPQHF. V gene TRBV6-1 combines with J gene TRBJ1-5; possible D gene TRBD1, 6 bases. The germline gives CDR1 MNHNS, CDR2 SASEGT. The ends were cut back, 7 bases at V and 0 bases at J, with 13 bases in the middle. CDR3 length: 15 amino acids.

V gene TRBV10-3 combines with J gene TRBJ2-3, with a tentative D call TRBD2 (6 bases). CDR1 and CDR2 from the germline V gene are ENHRY and SYGVKD. Trimming took off 10 bases at V and 10 bases at J, with 9 bases between the two ends. The CDR3 is made up of 9 amino acids. CDR3 amino acids: CATGSPQYF. The CDR3 DNA follows: TGTGCCACCGGGAGCCCGCAGTATTTT.

This rearrangement joins TRBV9 to TRBJ2-7; no reliable D call. Trimming stripped 0 bases from V and 0 bases from J, with 4 bases between. This CDR3 is built from 13 residues. The germline CDR1 and CDR2 sequences are SGDLS and YYNGEE. CDR3 bases: TGTGCCAGCAGCGTAGCCAACTCCTACGAGCAGTACTTC. As protein: CASSVANSYEQYF.

This chain connects TRBV5-1 to TRBJ1-5; perhaps TRBD1 as D (5 bases). Germline lookup yields CDR1 SGHRS and CDR2 YFSETQ. The CDR3 consists of 15 residues. V gave up 2 bases and J gave up 0 bases, with 9 bases separating them. In DNA, the CDR3 is TGCGCCAGCAGCTTAGACAGTTATAGCAATCAGCCCCAGCATTTT. It yields the protein CASSLDSYSNQPQHF.

This clone turned up a few times. V is TRBV9 and J is TRBJ1-1; weak D call: TRBD1 (6 bases). CDR1 and CDR2 from the germline V gene are SGDLS and YYNGEE. Trimming left V 4 bases short and J 0 bases short, with 7 bases between. This CDR3 contains 13 residues. The CDR3 region has the DNA TGTGCCAGCAGCCGGACAGTGAACACTGAAGCTTTCTTT. Translating gives CASSRTVNTEAFF.

The rearrangement links TRBV11-2 to TRBJ1-2, with 12 bases fitting TRBD1. V trimming: 5 bases; J trimming: 4 bases; junction bases outside the gene matches: 8. This CDR3 comprises 16 residues. Germline assignment: CDR1 SGHAT and CDR2 FQNNGV. In DNA, the CDR3 is TGTGCCAGCAGCCCCCGGGACAGGGGGCGCTCCTATGGCTACACCTTC. It encodes CASSPRDRGRSYGYTF.

CDR3 protein: CASSVSGAGHPTGEQYF. The CDR3 DNA sequence: TGTGCCAGCAGCGTAAGCGGTGCGGGGCACCCTACGGGGGAGCAGTACTTC. The rearrangement links TRBV9 to TRBJ2-7; TRBD2 might be the D (6 bases). Germline V lookup: CDR1 SGDLS, CDR2 YYNGEE. The CDR3 is 17 amino acids. Trimming pared 1 base from V and 7 bases from J, leaving 24 bases between. The variable domain in full, completed from reference TRBV9 and TRBJ2-7, reads DSGVTQTPKHLITATGQRVTLRCSPRSGDLSVYWYQQSLDQGLQFLIQYYNGEERAKGNILERFSAQQFPDLHSELNLSSLELGDSALYFCASSVSGAGHPTGEQYFGPGTRLTVT.

The chain employs TRBV7-8 and TRBJ2-7, with 8 bases matching TRBD1. There are 16 residues in the CDR3. Germline V CDR1 and CDR2: SGHVS, FQNEAQ. V dropped 5 bases and J dropped 4; count of bases not matched to a gene: 13. For the CDR3, the DNA is TGTGCCAGCAGCAACCTGGACAGGGTCGGCCTTTACGAGCAGTACTTC. This gives the protein CASSNLDRVGLYEQYF. The whole variable domain, filled in from reference TRBV7-8 and TRBJ2-7, reads GAGVSQSPRYKVAKRGQDVALRCDPISGHVSLFWYQQALGQGPEFLTYFQNEAQLDKSGLPSDRFFAERPEGSVSTLKIQRTQQEDSAVYLCASSNLDRVGLYEQYFGPGTRLTVT.

V and J are TRBV5-1 and TRBJ2-7; 13 positions agree with TRBD2. V lost 1 base, J lost 4 bases, and 5 bases stayed unmatched. The CDR3 length is 16 residues. CDR1 is SGHRS and CDR2 is YFSETQ in the germline V gene. In nucleotides, the CDR3 is TGCGCCAGCAGCTTGACCGGGACTAGCGGGGCTTACGAGCAGTACTTC. Translating it yields CASSLTGTSGAYEQYF.

The chain combines TRBV27 with TRBJ2-7; D ambiguous. V was cut by 5 bases and J by 2 bases, with 16 bases left in between. CDR3 length: 15 amino acids. Germline lookup yields CDR1 MNHEY and CDR2 SMNVEV (reference sequence). The CDR3 DNA is TGTGCCAGCAGTATCCCCTCCAAGGCGGCCTACGAGCAGTACTTC. Its protein product is CASSIPSKAAYEQYF.

CDR3 nucleotide sequence: TGTGCCAGCAGTCCAGCGGGGGGGAGGGGGTACAATGAGCAGTTCTTC. It codes for CASSPAGGRGYNEQFF. This chain links TRBV27 with TRBJ2-1; 10 positions match TRBD2. CDR3 size: 16 residues. Germline lookup yields CDR1 MNHEY and CDR2 SMNVEV (reference sequence). The V and J ends lost 5 bases and 4 bases, in that order; junction bases with no gene match: 8.

This chain joins TRBV10-3 and TRBJ2-5; D unclear. The CDR3 is made up of 13 amino acids. The germline gives CDR1 ENHRY, CDR2 SYGVKD. Trimming removed 8 bases at V and 0 bases at J, with 10 bases between. CDR3 protein: CAIQPGHQETQYF. The CDR3 nucleotides read TGTGCCATCCAACCCGGCCACCAAGAGACCCAGTACTTC.

This rearrangement joins TRBV27 to TRBJ1-5; 7 nucleotides line up with TRBD1. With V trimmed by 9 bases and J by 0 bases, 14 bases remained unmatched. The CDR3 runs to 17 residues. Looked up from germline, CDR1 is MNHEY and CDR2 is SMNVEV (reference sequence). CDR3 nucleotides: TGTGCCAGTCAACAGGCTAACAGGGGCCGTAGCAATCAGCCCCAGCATTTT. Translated: CASQQANRGRSNQPQHF.

This clone appeared once. The chain has TRBV29-1 and TRBJ1-3; 12 bases align to TRBD1. CDR1 is SQVTM and CDR2 is ANQGSEA in the germline V gene. After removal of 5 bases from V and 1 base from J, the junction contained 9 bases not matched to a gene. The CDR3 sequence is 17 residues long. CDR3 protein: CSVKAPGQGASGNTIYF. The DNA for the CDR3 is TGCAGCGTTAAAGCGCCGGGACAGGGGGCTTCTGGAAACACCATATATTTT.